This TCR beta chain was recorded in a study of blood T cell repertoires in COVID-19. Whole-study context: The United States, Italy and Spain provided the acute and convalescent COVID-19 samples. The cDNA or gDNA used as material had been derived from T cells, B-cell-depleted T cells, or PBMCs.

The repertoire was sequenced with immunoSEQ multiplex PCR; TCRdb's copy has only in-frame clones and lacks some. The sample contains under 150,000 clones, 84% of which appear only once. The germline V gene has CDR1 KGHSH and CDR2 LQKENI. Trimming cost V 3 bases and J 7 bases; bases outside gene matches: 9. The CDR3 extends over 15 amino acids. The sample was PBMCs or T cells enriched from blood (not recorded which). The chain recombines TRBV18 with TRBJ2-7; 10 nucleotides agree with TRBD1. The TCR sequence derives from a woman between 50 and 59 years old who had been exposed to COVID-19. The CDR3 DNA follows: TGTGCCAGCTCACCGATGGGGACAGGGGCTCGGGAGCAGTACTTC. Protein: CASSPMGTGAREQYF.